Listed here are 30 T cell receptor beta chains from one sample, sequenced in a study of cytomegalovirus exposure and HLA in healthy donors. With 60 Vbeta and 13 Jbeta primers, the PCR was carried out. Sequencing was performed with immunoSEQ multiplex PCR; in TCRdb, only in-frame clones are kept and a portion is missing. The top ten clones hold roughly 7.3% of a sample with under 200,000 clones, about 76% of them seen once. Source material: PBMCs. The source is a male donor in good health and CMV-seropositive.

The rearrangement links TRBV1 to TRBJ2-3; TRBD2 was called by the table and not checked on the DNA. TRBV1 is described as a pseudogene. The CDR3 covers 14 residues. The CDR3 here is CTSSQGASPDTQYF. CDR3 DNA sequence: TGCACCAGCAGCCAAGGGGCTAGCCCCGATACGCAGTATTTT.

Written as DNA, the CDR3 is TGCGCCAGCAGCCCCGGGGGGCCGGGGGATGAGCAGTTCTTC. This translates into CASSPGGPGDEQFF. The V and J genes are TRBV5-1 and TRBJ2-1; weak D call: TRBD2 (7 bases). The germline V gene has CDR1 SGHRS and CDR2 YFSETQ. Trimming removed 4 bases from V and 8 bases from J, with 16 bases in between. This CDR3 region has 14 residues. Looking up the rest from reference TRBV5-1 and TRBJ2-1 gives the full variable domain: KAGVTQTPRYLIKTRGQQVTLSCSPISGHRSVSWYQQTPGQGLQFLFEYFSETQRNKGNFPGRFSGRQFSNSRSEMNVSTLELGDSALYLCASSPGGPGDEQFFGPGTRLTVL.

V is TRBV4-2 and J is TRBJ1-3; 7 bases align to TRBD1. The CDR3 spans 18 residues. The germline V gene has CDR1 LGHNA and CDR2 YNFKEQ. V was pared by 0 bases and J by 2 bases, with 10 bases of the junction left unmatched. The CDR3 is CASSQDPGQQRAGNTIYF. The CDR3 DNA is TGTGCCAGCAGCCAAGATCCGGGACAGCAAAGAGCTGGAAACACCATATATTTT.

The J gene is TRBJ1-6, the V gene TRBV5-1; 8 positions match TRBD1. Trimming at V came to 4 bases and at J to 6 bases, leaving 3 bases not matched to a gene. The CDR3 is 14 residues long. From germline, CDR1 is SGHRS and CDR2 YFSETQ. Written as DNA, the CDR3 is TGCGCCAGCAGCCGGGGACAGGCTAATTCACCCCTCCACTTT. It is translated as CASSRGQANSPLHF.

The sample holds many counts of this clone. V and J are TRBV6-1 and TRBJ1-6, with 9 bases fitting TRBD1. The CDR3 covers 14 residues. The germline gives CDR1 MNHNS, CDR2 SASEGT. V was clipped by 1 base and J by 9 bases; unmatched bases: 1. CDR3 in amino acids: CASSEGTGVSPLHF. The CDR3 bases are TGTGCCAGCAGTGAAGGGACAGGGGTTTCACCCCTCCACTTT.

The chain employs TRBV4-2 and TRBJ1-5; TRBD1 matches 8 bases. The trim removed 3 bases at V and 2 bases at J, leaving 0 bases unmatched. Germline V gene lookup returns CDR1 LGHNA and CDR2 YNFKEQ. CDR3 length equals 14 residues. CDR3 nucleotide sequence: TGTGCCAGCAGCCAGGACAGGGGCAATCAGCCCCAGCATTTT. Protein: CASSQDRGNQPQHF.

This clone was observed a handful of times. The rearrangement joins TRBV7-9 to TRBJ2-7; the D gene is possibly TRBD1 (5 bases). V lost 3 bases and J 6 bases, leaving 9 bases between the germline ends. The germline V gene has CDR1 SEHNR and CDR2 FQNEAQ (reference sequence). The CDR3 sequence is 12 residues long. The chain's CDR3 is CASSLGRVEQYF. The CDR3 region has the DNA TGTGCCAGCAGCTTGGGCAGGGTCGAGCAGTACTTC.

V and J are TRBV5-4 and TRBJ2-1, with 8 bases aligning to TRBD2. Losses at the gene ends were 0 bases for V and 4 bases for J; bases not matched to a gene: 3. Germline V gives CDR1 SGHNT, CDR2 YYREEE (reference sequence). This CDR3 region has 15 residues. DNA for the CDR3: TGTGCCAGCAGCTTGGCTACTAGCGGTTACAATGAGCAGTTCTTC. This gives the protein CASSLATSGYNEQFF. The whole variable domain, filled in from reference TRBV5-4 and TRBJ2-1, reads ETGVTQSPTHLIKTRGQQVTLRCSSQSGHNTVSWYQQALGQGPQFIFQYYREEENGRGNFPPRFSGLQFPNYSSELNVNALELDDSALYLCASSLATSGYNEQFFGPGTRLTVL.

This chain joins TRBV5-6 and TRBJ1-1; 8 bases fit TRBD1. J lost 4 bases, V lost 0 bases, and 5 bases had no gene match. Looked up from germline, CDR1 is SGHDT and CDR2 is YYEEEE. The CDR3 has 15 residues. This chain's CDR3 is CASSLAVTGGTEAFF. As DNA, the CDR3 is TGTGCCAGCAGCTTGGCCGTCACAGGGGGCACTGAAGCTTTCTTT.

The CDR3 DNA sequence: TGCAGCGTTGAAGGCCAGGGGGGAGGCTATGGCTACACCTTC. Protein sequence: CSVEGQGGGYGYTF. The V call is TRBV29-1, the J call TRBJ1-2; TRBD1 matches 7 bases. CDR1 and CDR2 from the germline V gene are SQVTM and ANQGSEA. The CDR3 covers 14 residues. Unmatched junction bases numbered 6, after V lost 1 base and J lost 4 bases.

The chain uses TRBV6-1 and TRBJ1-4; 12 bases align to TRBD1. Germline CDR1 MNHNS, CDR2 SASEGT. The CDR3 spans 16 residues. V trimming: 1 base; J trimming: 8 bases; junction bases outside the gene matches: 5. For the CDR3, the DNA is TGTGCCAGCAGTGAAGTGGGACAGGGGGCATTAGAAAAACTGTTTTTT. It yields the protein CASSEVGQGALEKLFF.

This chain connects TRBV7-8 to TRBJ1-5, with unresolved D. V dropped 5 bases and J dropped 7 bases, with 9 bases sitting between them. From germline, CDR1 is SGHVS and CDR2 FQNEAQ. This CDR3 has 12 amino acids. The CDR3, as DNA: TGTGCCAGCAGCCCCGGGAACCAGCCCCAGCATTTT. Protein product: CASSPGNQPQHF.

J is TRBJ1-5 and V is TRBV6-1; a possible D gene is TRBD1 (6 bases). Deletions cut 6 bases from V and 2 bases from J, with 11 bases between. CDR1 and CDR2 from the germline V gene are MNHNS and SASEGT. The CDR3 is made up of 14 amino acids. CDR3 in amino acids: CASRGASGNQPQHF. The CDR3 nucleotides read TGTGCCAGCAGGGGGGCGTCGGGCAATCAGCCCCAGCATTTT.

The genes are TRBV7-2 and TRBJ2-1, with a possible D match to TRBD2 (5 bases). V was trimmed by 5 bases and J by 10 bases, leaving 18 bases between them. The length of the CDR3 is 14 residues. Germline assignment: CDR1 SGHTA and CDR2 FQGNSA. The CDR3 reads CASSPVLATGEQFF. Written as DNA, the CDR3 is TGTGCCAGCAGCCCTGTATTGGCGACGGGGGAGCAGTTCTTC.

The J gene is TRBJ2-1, the V gene TRBV10-3, with TRBD2 matching over 13 bases. CDR3 length equals 18 residues. Germline V gene sequence: CDR1 ENHRY, CDR2 SYGVKD. Trimming at V came to 0 bases and at J to 7 bases, leaving 9 bases not matched to a gene. CDR3 protein: CAISESSGLAGIRNEQFF. For the CDR3, the DNA is TGTGCCATCAGTGAGTCGTCGGGACTAGCGGGGATCAGGAATGAGCAGTTCTTC.

The chain combines TRBV18 with TRBJ1-1; D not resolved. In germline, CDR1 is KGHSH, CDR2 LQKENI. Trimming left V 6 bases short and J 1 base short, with 9 bases between. The CDR3 totals 13 residues. The CDR3 here is CASSLLENTEAFF. For the CDR3, the DNA is TGTGCCAGCTCCCTCCTAGAGAACACTGAAGCTTTCTTT.

This chain links TRBV7-9 with TRBJ1-3; D is undetermined. V lost 3 bases to trimming and J lost 8 bases, with 5 bases between them. The germline CDR1 and CDR2 sequences are SEHNR and FQNEAQ (reference sequence). The CDR3 covers 11 residues. For the CDR3, the DNA is TGTGCCAGCAGCTTCATTTACACCATATATTTT. The encoded protein is CASSFIYTIYF.

This clone appeared a few times. The chain employs TRBV6-1 and TRBJ2-7; no firm D call. The V gene's germline CDR1 is MNHNS and CDR2 SASEGT. This CDR3 comprises 15 residues. Trimming took 1 base from V and 4 from J, leaving 14 bases between them. The CDR3: CASSEEEINEYEQYF. The CDR3, as DNA: TGTGCCAGCAGTGAAGAGGAGATTAACGAGTACGAGCAGTACTTC.

J is TRBJ1-5 and V is TRBV6-1; weak D call: TRBD1 (5 bases). This CDR3 contains 14 residues. Germline CDR1 is MNHNS and CDR2 is SASEGT. V was cut by 3 bases and J by 5 bases, with 11 bases left in between. As DNA, the CDR3 is TGTGCCAGCAGTGATGCGGTAGGGGATCAGCCCCAGCATTTT. Amino acids: CASSDAVGDQPQHF.

V is TRBV6-1 and J is TRBJ2-1, with unresolved D. From germline, CDR1 is MNHNS and CDR2 SASEGT. V lost 6 bases, J lost 8 bases, and 14 bases lay in between. This CDR3 comprises 13 residues. CDR3 protein: CASRRGWADEQFF. The CDR3 DNA sequence: TGTGCCAGCAGGCGTGGATGGGCCGATGAGCAGTTCTTC.

The chain joins TRBV10-2 to TRBJ2-3; 7 bases map to TRBD2. The CDR3 is made up of 15 amino acids. Trimming cost V 8 bases and J 3 bases; bases outside gene matches: 11. Germline V gives CDR1 WSHSY, CDR2 SAAADI. CDR3 protein: CASRLGGEGTDTQYF. The CDR3 DNA follows: TGCGCCAGCCGGTTGGGAGGGGAAGGGACAGATACGCAGTATTTT.

This sequence joins TRBV19 and TRBJ1-2, with D possibly being TRBD1 (6 bases). Germline V gives CDR1 LNHDA, CDR2 SQIVND (reference sequence). The CDR3 extends over 13 amino acids. V was clipped by 5 bases and J by 6 bases, with 13 bases between them. CDR3: CASSPPGGDGYTF. CDR3 DNA: TGTGCCAGTAGTCCCCCGGGGGGCGATGGCTACACCTTC.

This chain uses TRBV2 with TRBJ1-5; D is uncertain. CDR1 SNHLY and CDR2 FYNNEI come from the germline V gene. With 6 bases removed from V and 2 bases from J, the gap between germline ends came to 11 bases. The CDR3 spans 14 residues. The CDR3 loop reads CASRAWGGNQPQHF. The CDR3 nucleotides are TGTGCCAGCAGAGCCTGGGGAGGCAATCAGCCCCAGCATTTT.

The sample holds a few counts of this clone. The CDR3 loop reads CASTPTGSVFF. For the CDR3, the DNA is TGTGCCAGCACCCCGACAGGTTCGGTGTTTTTT. The chain joins TRBV27 to TRBJ1-4; D perhaps matches TRBD1 (6 bases). Per germline, CDR1 MNHEY and CDR2 SMNVEV (reference sequence). The CDR3 runs 11 residues. V lost 7 bases and J lost 15, with 15 bases in between.

The chain is built from TRBV12-5 and TRBJ2-2, with 10 bases matching TRBD2. With V trimmed by 6 bases and J by 3 bases, 7 bases remained unmatched. CDR3 length: 16 residues. Germline-derived CDR1 and CDR2 are LGHNT and FRNRAP. The CDR3 reads CASGPGTSAYTGELFF. CDR3 nucleotide sequence: TGTGCTAGTGGACCCGGGACTAGCGCTTACACCGGGGAGCTGTTTTTT.

V gene TRBV7-8 combines with J gene TRBJ1-6; weak D call: TRBD1 (6 bases). This CDR3 comprises 15 residues. V shed 5 bases and J shed 9 bases, with 17 bases lying between them. The V gene's germline CDR1 is SGHVS and CDR2 FQNEAQ. DNA of the CDR3: TGTGCCAGCAGCCCGAGGGGGGGGAGTGGTTCACCCCTCCACTTT. It is translated as CASSPRGGSGSPLHF.

The rearrangement joins TRBV30 to TRBJ1-1, with 7 nucleotides matching TRBD1. V gave up 0 bases and J gave up 5 bases; unmatched junction bases: 6. The CDR3 is 14 amino acids. Germline V gene data show CDR1 as GTSNPN and CDR2 as SVGIG (reference sequence). The CDR3 DNA is TGTGCCTGGAGTGTAAAGACAGGGCGGACTGAAGCTTTCTTT. This gives the protein CAWSVKTGRTEAFF. The full variable domain, its missing parts supplied by reference TRBV30 and TRBJ1-1, is SQTIHQWPATLVQPVGSPLSLECTVEGTSNPNLYWYRQAAGRGLQLLFYSVGIGQISSEVPQNLSASRPQDRQFILSSKKLLLSDSGFYLCAWSVKTGRTEAFFGQGTRLTVV.

The chain has TRBV7-9 and TRBJ1-1; no reliable D call. The V gene's germline CDR1 is SEHNR and CDR2 FQNEAQ (reference sequence). Trimming removed 2 bases from V and 6 bases from J, with 13 bases in between. The length of the CDR3 is 14 residues. The DNA of the CDR3 is TGTGCCAGCAGCTTATCGGGTTCACGGGCTGAAGCTTTCTTT. This codes for CASSLSGSRAEAFF.

This clone was recorded only once. V and J are TRBV5-1 and TRBJ2-1; maybe TRBD2 (6 bases). Between the trimmed V and J ends, which lost 0 bases and 7 bases, there was a span of 11 bases. CDR1 is SGHRS and CDR2 is YFSETQ in the germline V gene. This CDR3 region has 14 residues. The CDR3 DNA follows: TGCGCCAGCAGCTTGGCTGGGCGGGGTAATGAGCAGTTCTTC. Its protein product is CASSLAGRGNEQFF. Drawing the rest from reference TRBV5-1 and TRBJ2-1, the complete variable domain is KAGVTQTPRYLIKTRGQQVTLSCSPISGHRSVSWYQQTPGQGLQFLFEYFSETQRNKGNFPGRFSGRQFSNSRSEMNVSTLELGDSALYLCASSLAGRGNEQFFGPGTRLTVL.

V gene TRBV14 combines with J gene TRBJ1-6, with 8 bases lining up with TRBD1. The ends lost 2 bases at V and 9 bases at J; junction bases unmatched: 6. The CDR3 is 15 residues long. CDR1 SGHDN and CDR2 FVKESK come from the germline V gene. The CDR3 DNA sequence: TGTGCCAGCAGCCAACGACAGGGGTTGAGTTCACCCCTCCACTTT. It specifies CASSQRQGLSSPLHF.